This T cell receptor beta chain is drawn from a study of T cells after yellow fever vaccination. This clonotype was detected a few times. CDR3 size: 11 residues. V gave up 5 bases and J gave up 10 bases; unmatched junction bases: 4. CDR1 and CDR2 (germline): MDHEN, SYDVKM. Via MiXCR, TCRdb re-called the 5' RACE reads, giving one row per CDR3 protein. The data contain around 310,000 distinct CDR3 sequences, about 8.7% of them seen just once; the ten biggest clones take up under 20%. The source of this sequence is a man between 18 and 29 years old who received the YFV17D yellow fever vaccine. The material was PBMCs, obtained on the day of the first yellow fever vaccination. The chain recombines TRBV28 with TRBJ1-1; 7 bases match TRBD1. DNA of the CDR3: TGTGCCAGCAGTAATGACAGGGTAGCTTTCTTT. Encoded protein: CASSNDRVAFF.